This is a list of T cell receptor beta chains from one sample in a study of blood T cell repertoires in COVID-19. Data came from immunoSEQ multiplex PCR; TCRdb stores just in-frame clones and leaves some out. The sample holds approximately 210,000 clones; roughly 79% are singletons and the top ten take 15%. The sequenced material came from PBMCs or T cells enriched from blood (not recorded which). The receptors derive from a man aged 40-49 years who had recovered from COVID-19. Each CDR3 is given with its conserved first and last residue. Fields, in order: V gene, D gene, clone size, J gene, CDR3 protein, CDR3 DNA. A D gene is named only where the DNA matches it firmly. Size values are once, few and many counts, or a class for expanded clones, and some rows have none.

TRBV30	NA	NA	TRBJ1-1	CAWSVADYRVATFF	TGTGCCTGGAGTGTGGCGGATTACAGGGTCGCGACTTTCTTT
TRBV11-3	NA	NA	TRBJ1-1	CASSTESGTEAFF	TGTGCCAGCAGCACGGAATCAGGGACTGAAGCTTTCTTT
TRBV24-1	NA	NA	TRBJ2-3	CATSALGGTDTQYF	TGTGCCACCAGTGCCCTGGGAGGCACAGATACGCAGTATTTT
TRBV28	NA	NA	TRBJ2-1	CASRAGSYNEQFF	TGTGCCAGCAGGGCGGGCTCCTACAATGAGCAGTTCTTC
TRBV4-3	TRBD2	NA	TRBJ2-1	CASKLSGAGGEQFF	TGCGCCAGCAAATTGAGCGGGGCCGGAGGTGAGCAGTTCTTC
TRBV7-2	NA	NA	TRBJ1-3	CASSSPSGPGNTIYF	TGTGCCAGCAGCTCCCCTAGTGGTCCTGGAAACACCATATATTTT
TRBV5-4	NA	NA	TRBJ2-3	CASTDGGTSTDTQYF	TGTGCCAGCACCGACGGGGGTACCAGCACAGATACGCAGTATTTT
TRBV7-2	NA	NA	TRBJ1-1	CASSLVTDTEAFF	TGTGCCAGCAGCTTAGTGACAGACACTGAAGCTTTCTTT
TRBV5-1	NA	NA	TRBJ2-2	CASSFGISSRPFEAGELFF	TGCGCCAGCAGCTTCGGGATCTCTAGCAGGCCGTTCGAGGCCGGGGAGCTGTTTTTT
TRBV28	TRBD2	NA	TRBJ2-3	CASSFLAGGGDTQYF	TGTGCCAGCAGTTTCCTAGCGGGAGGCGGAGATACGCAGTATTTT
TRBV5-1	TRBD2	NA	TRBJ2-3	CASSPLAGEDTQYF	TGCGCCAGCAGCCCTCTAGCGGGGGAAGATACGCAGTATTTT
TRBV6-5	TRBD1	few	TRBJ2-7	CASVGTGLGEQYF	TGTGCCAGCGTCGGGACAGGGCTTGGCGAGCAGTACTTC
TRBV29-1	TRBD1	NA	TRBJ1-1	CSVGGQGGFITEAFF	TGCAGCGTTGGGGGACAGGGAGGGTTTATCACTGAAGCTTTCTTT
TRBV9	TRBD2	once	TRBJ2-2	CASSVGGSFRELFF	TGTGCCAGCAGCGTAGGCGGGAGCTTTCGGGAGCTGTTTTTT
TRBV10-3	NA	NA	TRBJ1-4	CAIRQGLDEKLFF	TGTGCCATCAGGCAGGGTTTGGATGAAAAACTGTTTTTT
TRBV2	TRBD1	NA	TRBJ2-1	CASHRDRYNEQFF	TGTGCCAGTCACCGGGACAGATACAATGAGCAGTTCTTC
TRBV2	NA	NA	TRBJ1-5	CASRAPRGYQPQHF	TGTGCCAGCAGGGCCCCTAGGGGTTACCAGCCCCAGCATTTT
TRBV7-3	TRBD1	NA	TRBJ2-3	CASSSSRDRGTDTQYF	TGTGCCAGCAGCTCTTCCCGGGACAGGGGCACAGATACGCAGTATTTT
TRBV9	TRBD1	NA	TRBJ1-6	CASRKMDRANSPLHF	TGTGCCAGCAGAAAGATGGACAGGGCAAATTCACCCCTCCACTTT
TRBV24-1	NA	NA	TRBJ1-2	CATSDDGASTRYTF	TGTGCCACCAGTGATGATGGGGCCTCCACTCGCTACACCTTC
TRBV11-3	NA	NA	TRBJ2-7	CASSRGASQGQYF	TGTGCCAGCAGCCGCGGGGCGTCCCAAGGGCAGTACTTC
TRBV24-1	TRBD1	NA	TRBJ2-2	CATSDNRGAGELFF	TGTGCCACCAGTGACAACAGGGGCGCCGGGGAGCTGTTTTTT
TRBV5-8	TRBD2	NA	TRBJ2-2	CASSSVSGRSSGELFF	TGTGCCAGCAGCTCTGTTAGCGGGAGGTCTTCCGGGGAGCTGTTTTTT
TRBV5-1	NA	NA	TRBJ2-7	CASSLAGGGYEQYF	TGCGCCAGCAGCTTGGCGGGGGGCGGATACGAGCAGTACTTC
TRBV2	NA	NA	TRBJ2-7	CASSPQIVEQYF	TGTGCCAGCAGTCCTCAAATAGTCGAGCAGTACTTC
TRBV6-5	NA	NA	TRBJ1-1	CASRRGGFRDTEAFF	TGTGCCAGCCGTCGGGGGGGTTTTAGGGACACTGAAGCTTTCTTT
TRBV6-5	TRBD2	NA	TRBJ2-5	CASSFGGTSGQETQYF	TGTGCCAGCAGTTTCGGTGGGACTAGCGGCCAAGAGACCCAGTACTTC
TRBV10-1	NA	NA	TRBJ2-5	CASSAGTVEETQYF	TGCGCCAGCAGCGCGGGGACAGTCGAAGAGACCCAGTACTTC
TRBV6-5	TRBD2	NA	TRBJ2-7	CASRRDYAYEQYF	TGTGCCAGCAGGAGGGACTATGCCTACGAGCAGTACTTC
TRBV7-8	TRBD2	NA	TRBJ2-2	CASSPRTSGGIGELFF	TGTGCCAGCAGCCCTAGGACTAGCGGGGGTATCGGGGAGCTGTTTTTT
TRBV6-1	TRBD1	NA	TRBJ1-6	CASSEYYRGDSPLHF	TGTGCCAGCAGTGAATATTACAGGGGGGATTCACCCCTCCACTTT
TRBV7-9	TRBD1	once	TRBJ2-7	CASSLAQGATYEQYF	TGTGCCAGCAGCTTAGCTCAGGGGGCCACCTACGAGCAGTACTTC
TRBV15	NA	NA	TRBJ2-1	CATSRDTGSYNEQFF	TGTGCCACCAGCAGAGATACCGGTTCCTACAATGAGCAGTTCTTC
TRBV3-1/TRBV3-2	TRBD1	once	TRBJ2-3	CASSIRQGTTDTQYF	TGTGCCAGCAGCATACGACAGGGGACTACAGATACGCAGTATTTT
TRBV4-2	TRBD1	NA	TRBJ1-4	CASSYITGLGQSYEKLFF	TGTGCCAGCAGTTACATCACCGGTTTGGGACAGAGCTATGAAAAACTGTTTTTT
TRBV6-2/TRBV6-3	NA	NA	TRBJ1-2	CASSRGLNYGYTF	TGTGCCAGCAGCCGGGGCCTTAACTATGGCTACACCTTC
TRBV30	NA	NA	TRBJ1-5	CAWSPGTNQPQHF	TGTGCCTGGAGCCCCGGTACCAATCAGCCCCAGCATTTT
TRBV6-5	NA	NA	TRBJ2-5	CATGSGQETQYF	TGTGCCACGGGCAGCGGCCAAGAGACCCAGTACTTC
TRBV5-1	TRBD2	NA	TRBJ2-5	CASSLGGGRQETQYF	TGCGCCAGCAGCTTGGGCGGGGGACGGCAAGAGACCCAGTACTTC
TRBV2	TRBD2	NA	TRBJ2-3	CASSTTSHTQYF	TGTGCCAGCAGTACGACTAGCCATACGCAGTATTTT
TRBV19	NA	NA	TRBJ2-3	CASRGGRPATDTQYF	TGTGCCAGTAGGGGGGGACGCCCGGCCACAGATACGCAGTATTTT
TRBV19	TRBD1	NA	TRBJ2-7	CASRIGGQGGEQYF	TGTGCCAGTAGGATCGGGGGACAGGGAGGCGAGCAGTACTTC
TRBV20-1	TRBD2	NA	TRBJ2-5	CSARGGSREYF	TGCAGTGCTCGCGGGGGGTCAAGAGAGTACTTC
TRBV29-1	TRBD1	NA	TRBJ2-2	CSVGRARDRNTGELFF	TGCAGCGTTGGCCGGGCCCGGGACAGAAACACCGGGGAGCTGTTTTTT
TRBV29-1	NA	once	TRBJ2-3	CSVEESTSTDTQYF	TGCAGCGTTGAGGAGAGTACTAGCACAGATACGCAGTATTTT
TRBV21-1	NA	NA	TRBJ1-2	CASSKEGNRGAYGYTF	TGTGCCAGCAGCAAAGAAGGAAACAGGGGCGCCTATGGCTACACCTTC
TRBV30	NA	NA	TRBJ1-5	CAWSEGQPQHF	TGTGCCTGGAGTGAGGGGCAGCCCCAGCATTTT
TRBV6-5	TRBD1	NA	TRBJ1-2	CASRTGDRGYTF	TGTGCCAGCCGGACAGGCGACAGGGGCTACACCTTC
TRBV27	NA	NA	TRBJ2-6	CASSLERAGANVLTF	TGTGCCAGCAGTTTAGAGAGGGCTGGGGCCAACGTCCTGACTTTC
TRBV18	TRBD2	NA	TRBJ2-4	CASSPSVGGDIQYF	TGTGCCAGCTCACCTTCTGTGGGGGGGGACATTCAGTACTTC
TRBV7-3	TRBD2	NA	TRBJ2-3	CASSAGLAGFSDTQYF	TGTGCCAGCAGCGCGGGACTAGCGGGGTTTTCAGATACGCAGTATTTT
TRBV27	TRBD2	NA	TRBJ2-1	CASSLGSSGRAGARNEQFF	TGTGCCAGCAGTTTAGGGTCTAGCGGGAGGGCCGGGGCTCGCAATGAGCAGTTCTTC
TRBV2	TRBD1	NA	TRBJ1-1	CASSVGQENTEAFF	TGTGCCAGCAGTGTCGGACAGGAGAACACTGAAGCTTTCTTT
TRBV29-1	TRBD1	NA	TRBJ2-7	CSVVKGQGAYEQYF	TGCAGCGTTGTTAAGGGACAGGGGGCATACGAGCAGTACTTC
TRBV28	TRBD1	few	TRBJ1-5	CASSSRDSSNQPQHF	TGTGCCAGCAGCTCACGGGACAGCAGCAATCAGCCCCAGCATTTT
TRBV7-2	NA	once	TRBJ1-1	CASSLIAGGRSEAFF	TGTGCCAGCAGCTTAATTGCGGGGGGGCGGAGTGAAGCTTTCTTT
TRBV4-3	NA	NA	TRBJ2-1	CASSQSISLNEQFF	TGCGCCAGCAGCCAAAGCATTAGCTTAAATGAGCAGTTCTTC
TRBV11-2	TRBD2	NA	TRBJ2-1	CASSLTSGVQFF	TGTGCCAGCAGCTTAACTAGCGGGGTGCAGTTCTTC
TRBV10-3	NA	NA	TRBJ1-3	CAISPGTEGALGNTIYF	TGTGCCATCAGTCCCGGGACTGAGGGAGCTCTTGGAAACACCATATATTTT